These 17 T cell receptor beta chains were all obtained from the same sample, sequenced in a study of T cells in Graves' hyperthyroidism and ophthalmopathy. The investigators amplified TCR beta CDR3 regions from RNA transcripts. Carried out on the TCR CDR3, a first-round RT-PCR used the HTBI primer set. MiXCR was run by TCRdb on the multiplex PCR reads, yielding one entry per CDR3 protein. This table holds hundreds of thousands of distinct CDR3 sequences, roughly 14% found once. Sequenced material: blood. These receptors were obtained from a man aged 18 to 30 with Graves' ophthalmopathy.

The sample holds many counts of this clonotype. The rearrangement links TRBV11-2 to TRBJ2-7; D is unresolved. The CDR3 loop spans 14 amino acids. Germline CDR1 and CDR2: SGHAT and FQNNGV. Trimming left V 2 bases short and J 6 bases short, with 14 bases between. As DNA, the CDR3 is TGTGCCAGCAGCTTACCCCCCGCCGTCCTCGAGCAGTACTTC. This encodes CASSLPPAVLEQYF.

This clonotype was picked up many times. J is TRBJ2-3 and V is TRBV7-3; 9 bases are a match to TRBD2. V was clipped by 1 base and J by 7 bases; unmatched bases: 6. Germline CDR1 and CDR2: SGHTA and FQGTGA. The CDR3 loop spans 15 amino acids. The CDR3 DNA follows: TGTGCCAGCAGCTTAATGGCGGGAGGGCCGTATACGCAGTATTTT. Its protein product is CASSLMAGGPYTQYF.

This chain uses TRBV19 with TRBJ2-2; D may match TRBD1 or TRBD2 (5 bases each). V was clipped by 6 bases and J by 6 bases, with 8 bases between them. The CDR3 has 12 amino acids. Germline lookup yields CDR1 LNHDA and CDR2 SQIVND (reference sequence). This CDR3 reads CASRGDPGELFF. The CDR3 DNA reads TGTGCCAGTAGGGGGGACCCCGGGGAGCTGTTTTTT.

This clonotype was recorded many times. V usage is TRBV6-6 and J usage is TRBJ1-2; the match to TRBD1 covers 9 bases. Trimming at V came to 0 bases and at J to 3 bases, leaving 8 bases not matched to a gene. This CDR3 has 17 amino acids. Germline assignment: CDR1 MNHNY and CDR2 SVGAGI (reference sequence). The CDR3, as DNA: TGTGCCAGCAGTTACTCCGGGACAGGGAGGGTAGACTATGGCTACACCTTC. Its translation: CASSYSGTGRVDYGYTF.

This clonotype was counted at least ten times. The CDR3 DNA reads as TGTGCCAGCAGTCACCGGGACACTTACAATGAGCAGTTCTTC. It codes for CASSHRDTYNEQFF. The V gene is TRBV6-1, the J gene TRBJ2-1, with D possibly TRBD1 on 6 matching bases. This CDR3 is 14 amino acids long. With 5 bases removed from V and 4 bases from J, the gap between germline ends came to 12 bases. Germline V lookup: CDR1 MNHNS, CDR2 SASEGT.

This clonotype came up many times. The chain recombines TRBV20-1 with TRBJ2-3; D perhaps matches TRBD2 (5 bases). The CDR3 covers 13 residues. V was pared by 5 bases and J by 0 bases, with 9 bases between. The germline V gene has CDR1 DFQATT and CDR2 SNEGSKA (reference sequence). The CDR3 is CSAWWTSTDTQYF. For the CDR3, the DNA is TGCAGTGCTTGGTGGACTAGCACAGATACGCAGTATTTT.

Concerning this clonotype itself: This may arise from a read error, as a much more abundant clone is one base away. DNA for the CDR3: TGCAGTGCTGGGCTGAGGGGCAACTATGGCTACATCTTC. It codes for CSAGLRGNYGYIF. The V gene is TRBV20-1, the J gene TRBJ1-2; TRBD1 might be the D (5 bases). The germline V gene encodes CDR1 DFQATT and CDR2 SNEGSKA (reference sequence). This CDR3 contains 13 residues.

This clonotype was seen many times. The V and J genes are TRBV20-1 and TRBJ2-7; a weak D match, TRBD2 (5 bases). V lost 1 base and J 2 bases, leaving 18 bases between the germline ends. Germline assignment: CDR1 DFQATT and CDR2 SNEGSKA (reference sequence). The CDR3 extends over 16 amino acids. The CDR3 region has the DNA TGCAGTGCTAGAGGCAGGAGGCAGTCGGGCGCCTACGAGCAGTACTTC. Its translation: CSARGRRQSGAYEQYF.

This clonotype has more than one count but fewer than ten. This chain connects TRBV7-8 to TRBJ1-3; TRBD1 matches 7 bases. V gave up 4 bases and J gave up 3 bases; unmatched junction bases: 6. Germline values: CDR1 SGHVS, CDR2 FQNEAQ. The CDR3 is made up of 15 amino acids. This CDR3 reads CASSSTRGHGNTIYF. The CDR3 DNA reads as TGTGCCAGCAGCTCAACTAGGGGGCATGGAAACACCATATATTTT.

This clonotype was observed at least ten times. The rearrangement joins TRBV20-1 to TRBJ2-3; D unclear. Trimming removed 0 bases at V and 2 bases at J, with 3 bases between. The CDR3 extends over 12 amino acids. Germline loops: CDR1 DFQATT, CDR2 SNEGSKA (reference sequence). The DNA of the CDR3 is TGCAGTGCTAGAGAAAACACAGATACGCAGTATTTT. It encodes CSARENTDTQYF.

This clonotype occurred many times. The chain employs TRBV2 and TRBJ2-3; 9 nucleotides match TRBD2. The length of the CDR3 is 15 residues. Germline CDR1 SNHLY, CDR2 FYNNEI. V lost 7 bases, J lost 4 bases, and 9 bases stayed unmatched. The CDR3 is CASTGRREGPDTQYF. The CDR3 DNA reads TGTGCCAGCACCGGTAGGCGGGAGGGCCCAGATACGCAGTATTTT. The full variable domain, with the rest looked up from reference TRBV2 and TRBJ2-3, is EPEVTQTPSHQVTQMGQEVILRCVPISNHLYFYWYRQILGQKVEFLVSFYNNEISEKSEIFDDQFSVERPDGSNFTLKIRSTKLEDSAMYFCASTGRREGPDTQYFGPGTRLTVL.

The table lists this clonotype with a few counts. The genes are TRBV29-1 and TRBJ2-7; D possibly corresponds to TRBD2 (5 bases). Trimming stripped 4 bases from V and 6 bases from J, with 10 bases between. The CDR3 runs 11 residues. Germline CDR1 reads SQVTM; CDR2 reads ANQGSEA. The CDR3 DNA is TGCAGCGTTGGTGAGGGCCTCGAGCAGTACTTC. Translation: CSVGEGLEQYF.

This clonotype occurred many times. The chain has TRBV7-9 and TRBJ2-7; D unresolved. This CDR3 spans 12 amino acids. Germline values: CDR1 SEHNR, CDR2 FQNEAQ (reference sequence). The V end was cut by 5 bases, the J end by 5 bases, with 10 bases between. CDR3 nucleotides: TGTGCCAGCAGCCCTAATGGGAACGAGCAGTACTTC. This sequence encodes CASSPNGNEQYF.

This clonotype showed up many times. CDR3 loop: CASSLTGGYEQFF. The CDR3 DNA sequence: TGTGCCAGCAGTTTGACGGGGGGCTATGAGCAGTTCTTC. This rearrangement joins TRBV12-3 or TRBV12-4 to TRBJ2-1; D perhaps matches TRBD2 (7 bases). CDR3 size: 13 residues. Trimming cost V 3 bases and J 8 bases, with 11 bases left between them.

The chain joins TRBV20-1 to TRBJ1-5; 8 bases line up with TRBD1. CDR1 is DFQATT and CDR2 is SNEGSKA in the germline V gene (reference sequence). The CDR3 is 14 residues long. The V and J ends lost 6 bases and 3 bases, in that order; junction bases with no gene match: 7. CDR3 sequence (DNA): TGCAGTGCCTCTAAGACAGGGGACAATCAGCCCCAGCATTTT. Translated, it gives CSASKTGDNQPQHF.

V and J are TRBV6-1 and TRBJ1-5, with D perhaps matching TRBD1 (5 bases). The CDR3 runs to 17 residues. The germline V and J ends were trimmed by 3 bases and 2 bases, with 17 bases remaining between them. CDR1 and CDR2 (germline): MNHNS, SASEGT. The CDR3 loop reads CASSDPGSTFRNQPQHF. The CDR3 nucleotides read TGTGCCAGCAGTGATCCAGGGTCAACGTTTCGCAATCAGCCCCAGCATTTT.

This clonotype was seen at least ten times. The DNA for the CDR3 is TGCGCCAGCAGCGCCCACGACCGGGACAGCTACGAGCAGTACTTC. Translation gives CASSAHDRDSYEQYF. The chain joins TRBV5-1 to TRBJ2-7; 7 bases fit TRBD1. Germline assignment: CDR1 SGHRS and CDR2 YFSETQ. V lost 4 bases, J lost 3 bases, and 10 bases stayed unmatched. CDR3 length: 15 amino acids.